The clone carrying this T cell receptor beta chain was picked up many times. Its antigen is still unknown. This specimen belongs to a study of blood T cells in healthy people across ages. Study-level information: Through template switching, about one barcoded beta molecule was captured per two T cells, as measured in model experiments. Study outcomes and limitations: The CMV status of each donor remained undetermined, and this could have confounded shifts in expanded clonotypes.

For the second PCR, which ran for roughly 7 to 11 cycles, a sample-barcoded 5' primer and a J-beta primer mix were used. TCRdb redid the calling of the 5' RACE reads with MiXCR, one entry per CDR3 protein. The repertoire consists of 1.5 million to 2 million distinct CDR3 sequences, with 28% occurring once and the leading ten covering 7% to 9%. The ends were cut back, 1 base at V and 0 bases at J, with 5 bases in the middle. This CDR3 region has 14 residues. Germline assignment: CDR1 SGHRS and CDR2 YFSETQ. J is TRBJ2-1 and V is TRBV5-1; D gene unclear. This sequence originates from a woman aged 25 to 39 in good health. The sequenced sample was blood. CDR3 coding DNA: TGCGCCAGCAGCTTGTTCAACTCCTACAATGAGCAGTTCTTC. Its translation: CASSLFNSYNEQFF.